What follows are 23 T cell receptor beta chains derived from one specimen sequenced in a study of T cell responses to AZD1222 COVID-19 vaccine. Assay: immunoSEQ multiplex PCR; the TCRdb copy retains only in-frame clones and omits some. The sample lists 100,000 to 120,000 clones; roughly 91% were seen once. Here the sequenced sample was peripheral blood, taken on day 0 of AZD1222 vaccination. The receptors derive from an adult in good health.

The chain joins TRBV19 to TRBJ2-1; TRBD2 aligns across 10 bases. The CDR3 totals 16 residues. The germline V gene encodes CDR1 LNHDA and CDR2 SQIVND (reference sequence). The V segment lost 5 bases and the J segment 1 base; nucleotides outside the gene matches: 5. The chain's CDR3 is CASSSWTSGSYNEQFF. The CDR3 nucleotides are TGTGCCAGTAGTTCTTGGACTAGCGGTTCCTACAATGAGCAGTTCTTC.

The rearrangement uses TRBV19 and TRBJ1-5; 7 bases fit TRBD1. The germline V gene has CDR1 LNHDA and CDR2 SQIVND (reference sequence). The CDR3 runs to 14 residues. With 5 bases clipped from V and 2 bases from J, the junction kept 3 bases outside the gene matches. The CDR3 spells CASSDTGGNQPQHF. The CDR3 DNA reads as TGTGCCAGTAGTGATACAGGGGGCAATCAGCCCCAGCATTTT.

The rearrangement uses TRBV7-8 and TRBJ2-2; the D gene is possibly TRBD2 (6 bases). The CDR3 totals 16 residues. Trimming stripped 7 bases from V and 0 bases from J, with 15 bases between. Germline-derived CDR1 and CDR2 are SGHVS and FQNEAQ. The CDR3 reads CASIQLAAANTGELFF. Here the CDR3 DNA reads TGTGCCAGCATTCAACTAGCAGCAGCGAACACCGGGGAGCTGTTTTTT.

Written as DNA, the CDR3 is TGTGCCAGCAGCCCCCGGACAGGGCGAAACACCATATATTTT. This codes for CASSPRTGRNTIYF. The J gene is TRBJ1-3, the V gene TRBV9, with 8 bases aligning to TRBD1. From germline, CDR1 is SGDLS and CDR2 YYNGEE. Trimming cost V 4 bases and J 5 bases; bases outside gene matches: 5. The CDR3 covers 14 residues.

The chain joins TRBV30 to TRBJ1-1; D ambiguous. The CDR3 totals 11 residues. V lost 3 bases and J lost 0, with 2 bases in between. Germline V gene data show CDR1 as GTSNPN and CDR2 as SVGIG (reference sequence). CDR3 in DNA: TGTGCCTGGAGGATGAACACTGAAGCTTTCTTT. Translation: CAWRMNTEAFF. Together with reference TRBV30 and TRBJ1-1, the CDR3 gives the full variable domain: SQTIHQWPATLVQPVGSPLSLECTVEGTSNPNLYWYRQAAGRGLQLLFYSVGIGQISSEVPQNLSASRPQDRQFILSSKKLLLSDSGFYLCAWRMNTEAFFGQGTRLTVV.

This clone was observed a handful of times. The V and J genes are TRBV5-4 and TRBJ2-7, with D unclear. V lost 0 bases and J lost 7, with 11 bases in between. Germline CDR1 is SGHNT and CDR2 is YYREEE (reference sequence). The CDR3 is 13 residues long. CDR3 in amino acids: CASSLAGLREQYF. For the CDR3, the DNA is TGTGCCAGCAGCTTGGCCGGATTGAGAGAGCAGTACTTC.

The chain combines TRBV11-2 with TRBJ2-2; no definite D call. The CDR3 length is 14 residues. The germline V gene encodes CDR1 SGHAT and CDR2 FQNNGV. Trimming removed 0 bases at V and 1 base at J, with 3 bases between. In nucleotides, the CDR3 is TGTGCCAGCAGCTTAGAGCGGAACACCGGGGAGCTGTTTTTT. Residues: CASSLERNTGELFF.

CDR3 coding DNA: TGCGCCAGCAGCCCTCTGGCGCGGGGTAGTTACAATGAGCAGTTCTTC. It specifies CASSPLARGSYNEQFF. The chain joins TRBV5-1 to TRBJ2-1, with D possibly TRBD2 on 6 matching bases. Per the germline V gene, CDR1 is SGHRS and CDR2 is YFSETQ. Trimming pared 4 bases from V and 4 bases from J, leaving 18 bases between. CDR3 length: 16 residues.

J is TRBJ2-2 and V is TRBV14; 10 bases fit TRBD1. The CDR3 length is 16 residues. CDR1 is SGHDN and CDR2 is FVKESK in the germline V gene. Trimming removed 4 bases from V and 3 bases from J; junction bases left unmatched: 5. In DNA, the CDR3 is TGTGCCAGCAGCCCGGACAGGGGGACGTACACCGGGGAGCTGTTTTTT. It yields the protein CASSPDRGTYTGELFF.

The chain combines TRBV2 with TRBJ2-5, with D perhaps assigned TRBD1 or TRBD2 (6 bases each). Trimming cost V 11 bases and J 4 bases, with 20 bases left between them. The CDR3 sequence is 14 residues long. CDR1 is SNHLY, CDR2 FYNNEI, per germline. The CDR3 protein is CASGGGVSVETQYF. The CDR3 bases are TGTGCCTCCGGAGGGGGAGTGAGCGTAGAGACCCAGTACTTC.

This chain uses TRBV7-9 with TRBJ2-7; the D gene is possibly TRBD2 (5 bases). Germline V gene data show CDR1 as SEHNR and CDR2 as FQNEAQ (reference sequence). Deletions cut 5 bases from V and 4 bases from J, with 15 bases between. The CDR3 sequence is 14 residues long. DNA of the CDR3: TGTGCCAGCAGCGGACTCACACTAAATTACGAGCAGTACTTC. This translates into CASSGLTLNYEQYF. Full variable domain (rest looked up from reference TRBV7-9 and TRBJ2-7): DTGVSQNPRHKITKRGQNVTFRCDPISEHNRLYWYRQTLGQGPEFLTYFQNEAQLEKSRLLSDRFSAERPKGSFSTLEIQRTEQGDSAMYLCASSGLTLNYEQYFGPGTRLTVT.

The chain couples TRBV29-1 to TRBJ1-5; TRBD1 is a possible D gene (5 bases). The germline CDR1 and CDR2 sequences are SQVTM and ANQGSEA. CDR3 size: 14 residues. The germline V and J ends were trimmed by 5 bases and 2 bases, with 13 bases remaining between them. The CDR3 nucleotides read TGCAGCGTTTGGGACCGGGGGGGCAATCAGCCCCAGCATTTT. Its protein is CSVWDRGGNQPQHF.

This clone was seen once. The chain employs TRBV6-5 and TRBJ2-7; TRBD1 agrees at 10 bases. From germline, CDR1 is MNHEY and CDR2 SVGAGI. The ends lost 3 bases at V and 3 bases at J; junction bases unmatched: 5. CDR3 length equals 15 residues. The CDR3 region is CASSYAGTGDYEQYF. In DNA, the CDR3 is TGTGCCAGCAGTTATGCCGGGACAGGGGACTACGAGCAGTACTTC.

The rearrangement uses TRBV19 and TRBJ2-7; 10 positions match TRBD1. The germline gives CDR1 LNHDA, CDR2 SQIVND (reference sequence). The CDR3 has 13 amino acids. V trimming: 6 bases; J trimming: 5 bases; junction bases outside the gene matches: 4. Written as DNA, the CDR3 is TGTGCCAGTAGGCGACAGGGGGCAAACGAGCAGTACTTC. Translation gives CASRRQGANEQYF.

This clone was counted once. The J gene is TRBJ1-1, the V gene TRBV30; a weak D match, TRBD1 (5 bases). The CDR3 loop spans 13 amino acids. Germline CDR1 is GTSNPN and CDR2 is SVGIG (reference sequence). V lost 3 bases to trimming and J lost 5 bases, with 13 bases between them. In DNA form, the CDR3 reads TGTGCCTGGAGCGGAGGTGGGGGAACTGAAGCTTTCTTT. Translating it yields CAWSGGGGTEAFF.

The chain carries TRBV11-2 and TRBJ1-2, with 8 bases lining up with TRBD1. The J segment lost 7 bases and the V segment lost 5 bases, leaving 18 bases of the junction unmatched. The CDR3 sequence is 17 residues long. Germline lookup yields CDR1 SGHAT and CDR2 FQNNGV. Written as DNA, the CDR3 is TGTGCCAGCAGCCCCAACCTGGGACAGGCATCCTCCAGTGGCTACACCTTC. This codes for CASSPNLGQASSSGYTF.

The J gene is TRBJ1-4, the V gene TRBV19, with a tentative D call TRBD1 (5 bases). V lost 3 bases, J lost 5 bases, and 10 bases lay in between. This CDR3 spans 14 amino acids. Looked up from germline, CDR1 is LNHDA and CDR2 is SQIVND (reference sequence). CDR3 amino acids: CASSMGKGNEKLFF. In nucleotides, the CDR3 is TGTGCCAGTAGTATGGGGAAGGGGAATGAAAAACTGTTTTTT.

CDR3 in DNA: TGCGCCAGCAGACCTAGCGGGAGGGCCCCCAATGAGCAGTTCTTC. Its protein product is CASRPSGRAPNEQFF. The V call is TRBV5-1, the J call TRBJ2-1; TRBD2 matches 12 bases. Per the germline V gene, CDR1 is SGHRS and CDR2 is YFSETQ. After removal of 5 bases from V and 6 bases from J, the junction contained 6 bases not matched to a gene. This CDR3 spans 15 amino acids.

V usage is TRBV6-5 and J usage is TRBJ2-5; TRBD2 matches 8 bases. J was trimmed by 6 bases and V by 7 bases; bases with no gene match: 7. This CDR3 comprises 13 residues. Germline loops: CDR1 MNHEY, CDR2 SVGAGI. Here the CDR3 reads CASTGGGGKTQYF. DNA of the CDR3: TGTGCCAGCACCGGGGGGGGAGGAAAGACCCAGTACTTC.

In nucleotides, the CDR3 is TGTGCCAGCCGATTAAGGTGGGGGGAGCCCCAGCATTTT. The encoded protein is CASRLRWGEPQHF. This rearrangement joins TRBV2 to TRBJ1-5; D is perhaps TRBD1 (5 bases). CDR3 size: 13 residues. Trimming stripped 8 bases from V and 8 bases from J, with 16 bases between. Germline lookup yields CDR1 SNHLY and CDR2 FYNNEI.

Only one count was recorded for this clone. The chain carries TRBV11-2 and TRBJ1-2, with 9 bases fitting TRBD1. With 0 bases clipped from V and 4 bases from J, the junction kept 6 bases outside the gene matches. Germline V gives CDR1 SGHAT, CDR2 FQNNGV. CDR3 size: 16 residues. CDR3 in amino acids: CASSLDQVTGGYGYTF. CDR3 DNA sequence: TGTGCCAGCAGCTTAGATCAGGTGACAGGGGGCTATGGCTACACCTTC.

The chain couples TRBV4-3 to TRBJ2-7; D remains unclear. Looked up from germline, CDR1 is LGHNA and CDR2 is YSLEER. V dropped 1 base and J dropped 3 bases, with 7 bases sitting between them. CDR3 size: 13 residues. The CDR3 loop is CASSQVDGYEQYF. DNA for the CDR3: TGCGCCAGCAGCCAAGTTGACGGCTACGAGCAGTACTTC.

CDR3 region: CASRPFGAGGTEAFF. DNA of the CDR3: TGTGCCAGCCGCCCTTTTGGGGCAGGGGGCACTGAAGCTTTCTTT. The chain recombines TRBV11-1 with TRBJ1-1; 7 bases agree with TRBD1. Germline loops: CDR1 SGHAT, CDR2 FQDESV (reference sequence). The CDR3 has 15 residues. The J segment lost 4 bases and the V segment lost 8 bases, leaving 13 bases of the junction unmatched.